This T cell receptor (beta chain) was documented in a study of T cells in localized non-small cell lung cancer. Study-level findings and limits: In uninvolved adjacent lung, T cell clonality reached its highest value, exceeding tumor. Heterogeneity is still possible, as just one tumor region was sequenced. Overall survival was longer when the density of T cells in the blood was higher. Adjacent lung tissue had a median 57 of the top 100 clones found in the tumor.

This clone was counted only a few times. Its target is not known. The repertoire was sequenced with immunoSEQ multiplex PCR; TCRdb's copy has only in-frame clones and lacks some. The data contain over 2,000 clones, roughly a quarter of them singletons. This TCR was recovered from a woman aged 40 to 75 with stage II lung adenocarcinoma. This sample comprised lung tumor tissue, obtained before any cancer treatment.

The CDR3 is CASSLDRGGTGDTIYF. The CDR3 DNA follows: TGTGCCAGCAGCTTGGACCGCGGCGGGACTGGGGACACCATATATTTT. V and J are TRBV11-3 and TRBJ1-3; TRBD1 might be the D (5 bases). The CDR3 is 16 amino acids. Deletions cut 3 bases from V and 8 bases from J, with 20 bases between. Germline lookup yields CDR1 SGHNT and CDR2 YENEEA.